These 10 T cell receptor beta chains were sequenced from one sample in a study of shared clonotypes between healthy human individuals. Only in-frame clones appear in the TCRdb table, and some are missing; sequencing was by immunoSEQ multiplex PCR. The sample has 100,000 or so clones; less than 80% are singletons. The sample taken for sequencing was memory CD8+ T cells sorted from blood. The sample's subset: CD45RO+ cells pooled with CCR7-negative TemRA cells. The receptors were sampled from a woman aged 25 to 39 in good health.

This clone was counted ten times or more. This rearrangement joins TRBV15 to TRBJ2-7; D perhaps matches TRBD1 (7 bases). Germline loops: CDR1 LNHNV, CDR2 YYDKDF (reference sequence). V lost 3 bases, J lost 1 base, and 16 bases lay in between. This CDR3 is built from 16 residues. CDR3 coding DNA: TGTGCCACCAGCAGGGGGTCGGGGGACAGTTCCTACGAGCAGTACTTC. It yields the protein CATSRGSGDSSYEQYF.

The V and J genes are TRBV27 and TRBJ1-1; D is ambiguous. The V end was cut by 2 bases, the J end by 8 bases, with 12 bases between. CDR1 MNHEY and CDR2 SMNVEV come from the germline V gene (reference sequence). The CDR3 is made up of 13 amino acids. DNA for the CDR3: TGTGCCAGCAGTTTACTTGGCTCATCCGAAGCTTTCTTT. Protein sequence: CASSLLGSSEAFF.

By share, this clone ranks as medium-sized. The chain has TRBV6-4 and TRBJ2-3; 7 bases agree with TRBD2. Trimming at V came to 0 bases and at J to 0 bases, leaving 3 bases not matched to a gene. Germline lookup yields CDR1 MRHNA and CDR2 SNTAGT. The CDR3 totals 16 residues. The CDR3 sequence is CASSDSVGGSTDTQYF. The CDR3 nucleotides are TGTGCCAGCAGTGACTCAGTGGGAGGGAGCACAGATACGCAGTATTTT.

This clone was observed a few times. V is TRBV10-2 and J is TRBJ2-2; D remains ambiguous. The V end lost 4 bases, the J end lost 6 bases, and 12 bases lay between the germline ends. The CDR3 length is 14 residues. Germline loops: CDR1 WSHSY, CDR2 SAAADI. The CDR3 spells CASSGRFPAGELFF. The CDR3, as DNA: TGCGCCAGCAGTGGACGTTTTCCGGCCGGGGAGCTGTTTTTT.

The chain carries TRBV27 and TRBJ1-1, with D perhaps TRBD1 (5 bases). Germline V lookup: CDR1 MNHEY, CDR2 SMNVEV (reference sequence). Deletions cut 5 bases from V and 2 bases from J, with 6 bases between. This CDR3 contains 12 residues. CDR3 nucleotide sequence: TGTGCCAGCAGTGGACAAAACACTGAAGCTTTCTTT. As protein: CASSGQNTEAFF.

The rearrangement links TRBV28 to TRBJ2-7; D remains unclear. Germline lookup yields CDR1 MDHEN and CDR2 SYDVKM. The CDR3 spans 14 residues. Trimming took 1 base from V and 1 from J, leaving 8 bases between them. As DNA, the CDR3 is TGTGCCAGCAGTTTATTCTCTGGGTCCTACGAGCAGTACTTC. Its translation is CASSLFSGSYEQYF.

This chain joins TRBV19 and TRBJ2-5; the match to TRBD2 covers 14 bases. Trimming at V came to 4 bases and at J to 5 bases, leaving 6 bases not matched to a gene. The CDR3 consists of 16 residues. Germline values: CDR1 LNHDA, CDR2 SQIVND (reference sequence). This CDR3 reads CASSTGLAGGRETQYF. The CDR3 nucleotides read TGTGCCAGTAGTACCGGACTAGCGGGAGGTCGGGAGACCCAGTACTTC.

The V and J genes are TRBV28 and TRBJ2-7; 7 bases are shared with TRBD2. Looked up from germline, CDR1 is MDHEN and CDR2 is SYDVKM. The J segment lost 3 bases and the V segment lost 5 bases, leaving 16 bases of the junction unmatched. The CDR3 has 17 residues. Here the CDR3 reads CASSPTGVSGNYYEQYF. In DNA form, the CDR3 reads TGTGCCAGCAGTCCCACGGGGGTGAGCGGGAATTACTACGAGCAGTACTTC.

The V and J genes are TRBV27 and TRBJ2-2, with 7 bases fitting TRBD1. V was clipped by 6 bases and J by 4 bases; unmatched bases: 11. Germline V gene lookup returns CDR1 MNHEY and CDR2 SMNVEV (reference sequence). This CDR3 contains 16 residues. Here the CDR3 DNA reads TGTGCCAGCAGGGATTCCGGGACAGCTTCCACCGGGGAGCTGTTTTTT. This codes for CASRDSGTASTGELFF.

The chain links TRBV11-1 to TRBJ2-1; TRBD2 might be the D (5 bases). In germline, CDR1 is SGHAT, CDR2 FQDESV (reference sequence). CDR3 length: 14 residues. V was pared by 6 bases and J by 5 bases, with 14 bases between. As DNA, the CDR3 is TGTGCCAGCAGTAGGCGAGCGGACGACAATGAGCAGTTCTTC. Protein sequence: CASSRRADDNEQFF.